The clone carrying this TCR beta chain was detected many times. Its antigen is currently unknown. This specimen belongs to a study of T cells in Graves' hyperthyroidism and ophthalmopathy. General study results and limits: Among thyroid clonotypes expanded above 0.001, most also appeared in blood.

TCR beta CDR3 sequences were amplified from RNA transcripts. The study used the HTBI primer set for a first-round RT-PCR of the TCR CDR3. Each CDR3 protein gets one entry after TCRdb re-called the multiplex PCR reads with MiXCR. Seen here are 550,000 to 600,000 distinct CDR3 sequences, approximately 15% observed once, and the top ten hold about 18%. On the basis of clinical symptoms, serum thyroxine and TRAb, thyroid ultrasound and orbital computed tomography, diagnoses were made. Trimming stripped 4 bases from V and 10 bases from J, with 13 bases between. Germline CDR1 SGHDN, CDR2 FVKESK. The CDR3 length is 12 residues.

This sequence joins TRBV14 and TRBJ1-1; D possibly corresponds to TRBD1 (5 bases). Sequenced material: blood. This TCR was sampled from a woman aged 18-30 years with Graves' hyperthyroidism. In DNA, the CDR3 is TGTGCCAGCAGCCCTTTCGGGGGGGGAGCTTTCTTT. Its translation is CASSPFGGGAFF.